Shown below are 23 T cell receptor beta chains from a single sample sequenced in a study of cytomegalovirus exposure and HLA in healthy donors. The PCR employed 60 Vbeta primers together with 13 Jbeta primers. Only in-frame clones appear in the TCRdb table, and some are missing; sequencing was by immunoSEQ multiplex PCR. Its table lists 74,000 or so clones. Sequenced material: PBMCs. The receptors were gathered from a woman between 55 and 75 years old in good health and CMV-seronegative.

The chain uses TRBV29-1 and TRBJ2-7; D perhaps matches TRBD1 (6 bases). CDR1 SQVTM and CDR2 ANQGSEA come from the germline V gene. V dropped 4 bases and J dropped 2 bases, with 12 bases sitting between them. CDR3 length equals 13 residues. The CDR3, as DNA: TGCAGCGTTGCCCCGGACAGCCCCTACGAGCAGTACTTC. Its protein product is CSVAPDSPYEQYF.

The rearrangement uses TRBV18 and TRBJ2-7; TRBD1 matches at 9 bases. V shed 6 bases and J 4 bases; nucleotides not matched to a gene: 13. The CDR3 covers 16 residues. Germline CDR1 is KGHSH and CDR2 is LQKENI. In nucleotides, the CDR3 is TGTGCCAGCTCCGAACGCGAAGGGACAGGGTGGTACGAGCAGTACTTC. Its protein product is CASSEREGTGWYEQYF.

This chain links TRBV30 with TRBJ2-7; 11 bases align to TRBD1. V was clipped by 0 bases and J by 0 bases; unmatched bases: 1. The germline gives CDR1 GTSNPN, CDR2 SVGIG (reference sequence). The CDR3 totals 15 residues. The CDR3 loop reads CAWSVGTGGSYEQYF. The CDR3 region has the DNA TGTGCCTGGAGTGTAGGGACAGGGGGCTCCTACGAGCAGTACTTC.

The rearrangement links TRBV7-2 to TRBJ2-1, with TRBD2 matching over 10 bases. From germline, CDR1 is SGHTA and CDR2 FQGNSA. V dropped 8 bases and J dropped 5; count of bases not matched to a gene: 3. This CDR3 has 13 amino acids. The CDR3 DNA reads TGTGCCAGCCTAGCGGGGGCCCACAATGAGCAGTTCTTC. It encodes CASLAGAHNEQFF.

For this clone: Additional DNA sequences in this sample encode the identical CDR3. The chain has TRBV27 and TRBJ1-1; D is perhaps TRBD1 (6 bases). CDR3 length equals 15 residues. Germline assignment: CDR1 MNHEY and CDR2 SMNVEV (reference sequence). Trimming removed 5 bases from V and 5 bases from J, with 18 bases in between. The CDR3 spells CASSTTGTFMTEAFF. DNA of the CDR3: TGTGCCAGCAGTACCACTGGGACATTCATGACTGAAGCTTTCTTT.

The chain has TRBV25-1 and TRBJ1-3; D is ambiguous. The CDR3 has 14 amino acids. Trimming took 3 bases from V and 5 from J, leaving 11 bases between them. The germline V gene encodes CDR1 MGHDK and CDR2 SYGVNS. The CDR3 region is CASSEGGVRNTIYF. The CDR3 bases are TGTGCCAGCAGTGAGGGAGGCGTGAGAAACACCATATATTTT. The full variable domain, with the rest looked up from reference TRBV25-1 and TRBJ1-3, is EADIYQTPRYLVIGTGKKITLECSQTMGHDKMYWYQQDPGMELHLIHYSYGVNSTEKGDLSSESTVSRIRTEHFPLTLESARPSHTSQYLCASSEGGVRNTIYFGEGSWLTVV.

The rearrangement joins TRBV5-1 to TRBJ1-4, with D possibly TRBD1 on 5 matching bases. Germline loops: CDR1 SGHRS, CDR2 YFSETQ. V lost 5 bases, J lost 13 bases, and 21 bases lay in between. This CDR3 comprises 14 residues. Written as DNA, the CDR3 is TGCGCCAGCAGTACAGGAGAGTTCCCCCTAGGACTGTTTTTT. This gives the protein CASSTGEFPLGLFF. The whole variable domain, remainder taken from reference TRBV5-1 and TRBJ1-4, is KAGVTQTPRYLIKTRGQQVTLSCSPISGHRSVSWYQQTPGQGLQFLFEYFSETQRNKGNFPGRFSGRQFSNSRSEMNVSTLELGDSALYLCASSTGEFPLGLFFGSGTQLSVL.

The chain recombines TRBV18 with TRBJ2-7; D possibly corresponds to TRBD1 (5 bases). This CDR3 is 15 amino acids long. CDR1 KGHSH and CDR2 LQKENI come from the germline V gene. V was cut by 3 bases and J by 3 bases, with 15 bases left in between. CDR3: CASSPPSPTGYEQYF. The CDR3 region has the DNA TGTGCCAGCTCACCCCCCTCCCCAACAGGCTACGAGCAGTACTTC. Looking up the rest from reference TRBV18 and TRBJ2-7 gives the full variable domain: NAGVMQNPRHLVRRRGQEARLRCSPMKGHSHVYWYRQLPEEGLKFMVYLQKENIIDESGMPKERFSAEFPKEGPSILRIQQVVRGDSAAYFCASSPPSPTGYEQYFGPGTRLTVT.

This chain links TRBV27 with TRBJ1-1, with 7 bases fitting TRBD1. With 6 bases clipped from V and 5 bases from J, the junction kept 18 bases outside the gene matches. This CDR3 comprises 17 residues. CDR1 MNHEY and CDR2 SMNVEV come from the germline V gene (reference sequence). This CDR3 is CASRATGLGAVGTEAFF. CDR3 bases: TGTGCCAGCAGGGCGACAGGGTTGGGGGCAGTTGGGACTGAAGCTTTCTTT.

The V call is TRBV6-5, the J call TRBJ2-3; 15 bases fit TRBD2. V dropped 4 bases and J dropped 6; count of bases not matched to a gene: 2. The CDR3 extends over 15 amino acids. In germline, CDR1 is MNHEY, CDR2 SVGAGI. CDR3 loop: CASSSGTSGGDTQYF. CDR3 coding DNA: TGTGCCAGCAGTTCAGGGACTAGCGGGGGGGATACGCAGTATTTT.

The chain couples TRBV30 to TRBJ2-1; 9 nucleotides agree with TRBD1. CDR1 and CDR2 from the germline V gene are GTSNPN and SVGIG (reference sequence). CDR3 length: 15 residues. Unmatched junction bases numbered 8, after V lost 3 bases and J lost 5 bases. The CDR3 DNA is TGTGCCTGGAGCCGAAAGGGACAGGGTCACAATGAGCAGTTCTTC. This codes for CAWSRKGQGHNEQFF.

This chain joins TRBV6-1 and TRBJ2-2, with D possibly matching TRBD1 (7 bases). Germline V gives CDR1 MNHNS, CDR2 SASEGT. Trimming removed 3 bases from V and 6 bases from J, with 20 bases in between. This CDR3 contains 17 residues. The CDR3 DNA reads TGTGCCAGCAGTGACCCGTCCAAGACAGGGAGGTCCGGGGAGCTGTTTTTT. Protein product: CASSDPSKTGRSGELFF.

V and J are TRBV5-1 and TRBJ2-1; 12 nucleotides line up with TRBD2. Trimming took 2 bases from V and 5 from J; bases not matched to a gene: 8. Germline V lookup: CDR1 SGHRS, CDR2 YFSETQ. CDR3 length equals 17 residues. The CDR3 loop is CASSFLAGGTKDNEQFF. The CDR3 DNA reads TGCGCCAGCAGCTTCCTAGCGGGAGGGACAAAAGACAATGAGCAGTTCTTC.

The genes are TRBV7-9 and TRBJ2-1, with 12 positions matching TRBD2. The CDR3 covers 15 residues. J gave up 10 bases and V 3 bases, and 7 bases lay outside the gene matches. In germline, CDR1 is SEHNR, CDR2 FQNEAQ (reference sequence). The CDR3 loop is CASSFASGREGEQFF. In DNA, the CDR3 is TGTGCCAGCAGCTTCGCTAGCGGGAGGGAAGGGGAGCAGTTCTTC.

The V and J genes are TRBV29-1 and TRBJ2-5, with D maybe TRBD2 (6 bases). The germline V and J ends were trimmed by 6 bases and 5 bases, with 16 bases remaining between them. This CDR3 region has 13 residues. CDR1 and CDR2 (germline): SQVTM, ANQGSEA. In DNA form, the CDR3 reads TGCAGCGTCGCTGGGACTCGCGCCGAGACCCAGTACTTC. This codes for CSVAGTRAETQYF. Variable domain in full (rest from reference TRBV29-1 and TRBJ2-5): SAVISQKPSRDICQRGTSLTIQCQVDSQVTMMFWYRQQPGQSLTLIATANQGSEATYESGFVIDKFPISRPNLTFSTLTVSNMSPEDSSIYLCSVAGTRAETQYFGPGTRLLVL.

The rearrangement uses TRBV10-1 and TRBJ2-1; TRBD2 aligns across 7 bases. The CDR3 totals 16 residues. The V gene end was trimmed by 5 bases and the J gene end by 2 bases; junction bases not matched to a gene: 9. CDR1 and CDR2 (germline): WNHNN, SYGVQD (reference sequence). The CDR3 sequence is CASSPWGGRTYNEQFF. In DNA form, the CDR3 reads TGCGCCAGCAGTCCCTGGGGCGGGAGAACCTACAATGAGCAGTTCTTC.

The V gene is TRBV6-6, the J gene TRBJ2-7, with D possibly matching TRBD1 (6 bases). The germline CDR1 and CDR2 sequences are MNHNY and SVGAGI (reference sequence). Trimming shortened V by 0 bases and J by 2 bases, and 11 bases separated the two germline ends. The CDR3 is made up of 15 amino acids. The CDR3, as DNA: TGTGCCAGCAGTTACTCGATTGGACAGACCTACGAGCAGTACTTC. Translating it yields CASSYSIGQTYEQYF.

The J gene is TRBJ2-5, the V gene TRBV5-1; possible D gene TRBD1, 6 bases. This CDR3 region has 16 residues. The germline CDR1 and CDR2 sequences are SGHRS and YFSETQ. With 4 bases removed from V and 1 base from J, the gap between germline ends came to 17 bases. DNA of the CDR3: TGCGCCAGCAGCCCAGGGGTACGCAGTCCCCAAGAGACCCAGTACTTC. This sequence encodes CASSPGVRSPQETQYF.

The chain is built from TRBV6-1 and TRBJ1-2; maybe TRBD1 (6 bases). Germline V gene sequence: CDR1 MNHNS, CDR2 SASEGT. Trimming removed 5 bases from V and 4 bases from J, with 14 bases in between. The CDR3 is 14 amino acids. The CDR3, as DNA: TGTGCCAGCAGTCGGGACACCTCGGTCTATGGCTACACCTTC. The encoded protein is CASSRDTSVYGYTF.

J is TRBJ2-1 and V is TRBV29-1; 9 bases align to TRBD1. CDR1 SQVTM and CDR2 ANQGSEA come from the germline V gene. The CDR3 length is 14 residues. After removal of 5 bases from V and 5 bases from J, the junction contained 7 bases not matched to a gene. CDR3 in DNA: TGCAGCGTTACTTCCGGGACAGGGAACAATGAGCAGTTCTTC. Translating it yields CSVTSGTGNNEQFF.

This chain connects TRBV12-5 to TRBJ2-2, with 16 bases matching TRBD2. Germline V gene sequence: CDR1 LGHNT, CDR2 FRNRAP. The CDR3 has 20 residues. Trimming at V came to 5 bases and at J to 5 bases, leaving 14 bases not matched to a gene. The CDR3 loop is CASGLGLAGGRGVGTGELFF. The DNA for the CDR3 is TGTGCTAGTGGTCTGGGACTAGCGGGAGGGCGAGGTGTTGGAACCGGGGAGCTGTTTTTT.

This sequence joins TRBV7-9 and TRBJ2-1, with TRBD2 matching over 9 bases. The CDR3 spans 15 residues. The V gene's germline CDR1 is SEHNR and CDR2 FQNEAQ (reference sequence). V was pared by 8 bases and J by 0 bases, with 5 bases of the junction left unmatched. CDR3 sequence reads: CASLILAGSYNEQFF. The CDR3, as DNA: TGTGCCAGCCTGATACTAGCGGGCTCCTACAATGAGCAGTTCTTC.

The CDR3 nucleotides read TGTGCCAGCAGCTTAGCCCACGACAGGGGAGGTCCGTACCAAGAGACCCAGTACTTC. Translated: CASSLAHDRGGPYQETQYF. The chain has TRBV7-2 and TRBJ2-5; TRBD1 matches 8 bases. The ends lost 0 bases at V and 0 bases at J; junction bases unmatched: 12. This CDR3 spans 19 amino acids. Germline CDR1 reads SGHTA; CDR2 reads FQGNSA.